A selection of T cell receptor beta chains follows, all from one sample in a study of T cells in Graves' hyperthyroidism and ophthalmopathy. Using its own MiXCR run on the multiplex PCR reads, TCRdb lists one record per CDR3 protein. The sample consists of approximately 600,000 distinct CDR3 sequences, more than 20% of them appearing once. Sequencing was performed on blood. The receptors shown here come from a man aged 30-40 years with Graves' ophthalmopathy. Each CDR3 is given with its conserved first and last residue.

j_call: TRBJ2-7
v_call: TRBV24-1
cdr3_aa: CATAPLEQYF

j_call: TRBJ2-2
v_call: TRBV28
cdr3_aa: CASSLGLVGTGELFF

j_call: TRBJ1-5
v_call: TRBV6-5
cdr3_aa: CASSYSAGQGPQHF

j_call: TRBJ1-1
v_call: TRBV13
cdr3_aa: CASSFPPRLNTEAFF

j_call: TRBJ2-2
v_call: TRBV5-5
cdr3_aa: CASSRTSGSSNTGELFF

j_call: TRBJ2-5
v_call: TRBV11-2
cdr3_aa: CASSLGGGLVGETQYF

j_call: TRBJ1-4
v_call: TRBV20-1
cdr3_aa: CSARGRREKLFF

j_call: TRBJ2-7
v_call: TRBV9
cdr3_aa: CASSVGLASSYEQYF

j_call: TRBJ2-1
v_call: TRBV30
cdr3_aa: CAWSVHDNEQFF

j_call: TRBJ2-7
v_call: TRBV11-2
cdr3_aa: CASSGDNYYEQYF

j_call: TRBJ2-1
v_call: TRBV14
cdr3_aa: CASSPTPNEQFF

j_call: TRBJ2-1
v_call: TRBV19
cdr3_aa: CASRTSGRDEQFF

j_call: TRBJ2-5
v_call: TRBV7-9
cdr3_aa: CASSYGTAETQYF

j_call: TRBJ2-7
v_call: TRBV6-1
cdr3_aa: CASSRMGEQYF

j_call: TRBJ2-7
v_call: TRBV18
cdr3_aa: CASSPSDRDFYEQYF

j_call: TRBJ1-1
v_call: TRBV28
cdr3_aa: CASSFPRGQGKMAFF

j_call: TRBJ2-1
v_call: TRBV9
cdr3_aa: CASSVTDLNEQFF

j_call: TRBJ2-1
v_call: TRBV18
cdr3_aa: CASSLTELHNEQFF

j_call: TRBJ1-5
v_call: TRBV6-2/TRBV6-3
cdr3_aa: CASSFGSRVSNQPQHF

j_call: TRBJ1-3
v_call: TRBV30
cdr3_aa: CAWSVTLSYTIYF

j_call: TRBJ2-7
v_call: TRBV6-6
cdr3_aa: CASSYSTSEQYF

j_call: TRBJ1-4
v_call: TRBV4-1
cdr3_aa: CASSQLRASKLFF

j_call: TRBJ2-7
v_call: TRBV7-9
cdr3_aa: CASSPTGTSDSYEQYF

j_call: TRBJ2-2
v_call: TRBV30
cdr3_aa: CAWSPRSTRTGELFF

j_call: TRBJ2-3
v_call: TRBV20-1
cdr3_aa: CSARDRLAGVPDTQYF

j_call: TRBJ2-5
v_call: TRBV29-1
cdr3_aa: CSAPGRTRGGEETQYF

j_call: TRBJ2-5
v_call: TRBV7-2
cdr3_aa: CASSPRVGVPGAQYF

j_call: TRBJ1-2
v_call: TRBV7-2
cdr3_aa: CASSWDRGPNYGYTF

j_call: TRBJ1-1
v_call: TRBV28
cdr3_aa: CASDEAFF

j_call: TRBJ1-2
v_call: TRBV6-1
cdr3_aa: CATVGSQDRVDYGYTF

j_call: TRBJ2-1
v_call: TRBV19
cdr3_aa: CASSIGLNEQFF

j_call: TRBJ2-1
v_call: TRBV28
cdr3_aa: CASSRLEEQFF